One and the same sample provided the 15 T cell receptor beta chains below, sequenced in a study of T-cell memory formation after mild COVID-19. Each CDR3 protein is one row after TCRdb ran MiXCR on the 5' RACE reads. This sample yields more than 400,000 distinct CDR3 sequences, of which about 20% are seen a single time; 9% to 15% belongs to the top ten. The specimen sequenced was PBMCs or a T cell subset sorted from them (not recorded which). These receptors were obtained from an adult woman who had mild COVID-19 (a few samples of this study predate the infection). Cell type and time point are not known.

The chain recombines TRBV25-1 with TRBJ2-5, with 12 bases identical to TRBD2. CDR3 length: 19 residues. Germline-derived CDR1 and CDR2 are MGHDK and SYGVNS. V dropped 5 bases and J dropped 4; count of bases not matched to a gene: 17. The CDR3 loop is CASSRTSGKVPSDGETQYF. CDR3 nucleotide sequence: TGTGCCAGCAGTAGGACTAGCGGGAAAGTCCCTAGCGATGGAGAGACCCAGTACTTC.

The chain uses TRBV6-2 or TRBV6-3 and TRBJ2-1; 8 nucleotides agree with TRBD1. This CDR3 contains 13 residues. V lost 7 bases, J lost 7 bases, and 6 bases stayed unmatched. Germline V gene sequence: CDR1 MNHEY, CDR2 SVGEGT. CDR3 bases: TGTGCCAGCACAGGGGGCAAGGGGAATGAGCAGTTCTTC. Translating gives CASTGGKGNEQFF.

The chain is built from TRBV19 and TRBJ2-6; D is perhaps TRBD1 (5 bases). The germline gives CDR1 LNHDA, CDR2 SQIVND (reference sequence). Between the trimmed V and J ends, which lost 5 bases and 3 bases, there was a span of 8 bases. The CDR3 sequence is 14 residues long. CDR3 nucleotide sequence: TGTGCCAGTAGTCAGGGTGGTGGGGCCAACGTCCTGACTTTC. It is translated as CASSQGGGANVLTF.

A few counts support this clonotype. The chain carries TRBV20-1 and TRBJ2-6; no clear D gene. The CDR3 totals 14 residues. Germline V lookup: CDR1 DFQATT, CDR2 SNEGSKA (reference sequence). V gave up 4 bases and J gave up 0 bases, with 7 bases separating them. The DNA of the CDR3 is TGCAGTGCTACAGGTGACTCTGGGGCCAACGTCCTGACTTTC. This encodes CSATGDSGANVLTF.

J is TRBJ1-1 and V is TRBV12-3 or TRBV12-4, with 7 bases matching TRBD1. Losses at the gene ends were 6 bases for V and 4 bases for J; bases not matched to a gene: 8. The CDR3 consists of 14 residues. The CDR3 loop is CASRRNRGSTEAFF. CDR3 in DNA: TGTGCCAGCAGGCGGAACAGGGGTTCCACTGAAGCTTTCTTT.

In its sample, this clonotype was seen many times. The chain joins TRBV5-1 to TRBJ1-3; maybe TRBD1 (5 bases). Germline loops: CDR1 SGHRS, CDR2 YFSETQ. This CDR3 region has 14 residues. The V end lost 3 bases, the J end lost 4 bases, and 11 bases lay between the germline ends. The chain's CDR3 is CASSSTVAGNTIYF. CDR3 bases: TGCGCCAGCAGCTCGACAGTCGCGGGAAACACCATATATTTT.

This clonotype has just a few counts. The J gene is TRBJ2-1, the V gene TRBV5-1; 8 nucleotides agree with TRBD1. This CDR3 spans 14 amino acids. Germline V lookup: CDR1 SGHRS, CDR2 YFSETQ. After removal of 3 bases from V and 7 bases from J, the junction contained 6 bases not matched to a gene. The CDR3 sequence is CASSSGDRTNEQFF. Written as DNA, the CDR3 is TGCGCCAGCAGCTCCGGGGACAGGACAAATGAGCAGTTCTTC.

This clonotype was observed a few times. V gene TRBV27 combines with J gene TRBJ2-7; the D is unclear. Per the germline V gene, CDR1 is MNHEY and CDR2 is SMNVEV (reference sequence). V lost 3 bases to trimming and J lost 3 bases, with 15 bases between them. The CDR3 loop spans 15 amino acids. CDR3 coding DNA: TGTGCCAGCAGTTTCGTCGCTGGTAGGGACTACGAGCAGTACTTC. Protein product: CASSFVAGRDYEQYF.

The gene calls are TRBV20-1 and TRBJ1-6; TRBD1 is a possible D gene (6 bases). Trimming shortened V by 2 bases and J by 4 bases, and 12 bases separated the two germline ends. The germline gives CDR1 DFQATT, CDR2 SNEGSKA (reference sequence). The CDR3 is 15 residues long. This CDR3 reads CSARFRGHYNSPLHF. In DNA form, the CDR3 reads TGCAGTGCTAGATTTCGGGGACATTATAATTCACCCCTCCACTTT.

The gene calls are TRBV7-9 and TRBJ2-7; 12 bases map to TRBD2. This CDR3 is built from 16 residues. CDR1 is SEHNR, CDR2 FQNEAQ, per germline (reference sequence). The junction had 12 bases not matched to a gene; V was cut back by 5 bases and J by 7 bases. CDR3 residues: CASSTSSGRAVEEQYF. The CDR3 nucleotides are TGTGCCAGCAGCACCTCTAGCGGGAGGGCCGTTGAGGAGCAGTACTTC. The full variable domain, completed using reference TRBV7-9 and TRBJ2-7, is DTGVSQNPRHKITKRGQNVTFRCDPISEHNRLYWYRQTLGQGPEFLTYFQNEAQLEKSRLLSDRFSAERPKGSFSTLEIQRTEQGDSAMYLCASSTSSGRAVEEQYFGPGTRLTVT.

The V and J genes are TRBV27 and TRBJ1-5, with 8 bases that match TRBD1. The CDR3 has 14 amino acids. Trimming took 6 bases from V and 3 from J; bases not matched to a gene: 4. Per germline, CDR1 MNHEY and CDR2 SMNVEV (reference sequence). The CDR3 coding sequence is TGTGCCAGCAGCAGACAGGGGTTCAATCAGCCCCAGCATTTT. It is translated as CASSRQGFNQPQHF.

The chain uses TRBV7-6 and TRBJ2-3; the D is unclear. V lost 3 bases to trimming and J lost 4 bases, with 14 bases between them. Germline CDR1 and CDR2: SGHVS and FNYEAQ. This CDR3 region has 15 residues. For the CDR3, the DNA is TGTGCCAGCAGCTTGGGTGCCGGACCCCCAGATACGCAGTATTTT. It codes for CASSLGAGPPDTQYF.

This clonotype has a handful of counts. This chain connects TRBV7-3 to TRBJ1-2; D uncertain. Per the germline V gene, CDR1 is SGHTA and CDR2 is FQGTGA. V gave up 1 base and J gave up 7 bases, with 7 bases separating them. The CDR3 consists of 12 residues. The CDR3 DNA reads TGTGCCAGCAGCTTAAACGGCATTGGCTACACCTTC. Its translation: CASSLNGIGYTF.

This clonotype was detected a few times. This rearrangement joins TRBV5-1 to TRBJ1-1, with 9 nucleotides matching TRBD1. This CDR3 has 15 amino acids. In germline, CDR1 is SGHRS, CDR2 YFSETQ. The V and J ends lost 0 bases and 6 bases, in that order; junction bases with no gene match: 6. Here the CDR3 reads CASSLGDRVLAEAFF. As DNA, the CDR3 is TGCGCCAGCAGCTTGGGGGACAGGGTTTTGGCTGAAGCTTTCTTT.

This clonotype was found a few times. The junction shows a germline mismatch at one end, possibly a read error. J is TRBJ2-1 and V is TRBV12-5, with D perhaps matching TRBD2 (6 bases). The germline CDR1 and CDR2 sequences are LGHNT and FRNRAP. This CDR3 has 17 amino acids. CDR3 bases: TGTGCTAGTGCTCCCCAGGGCGGGACTCCGCTCTACACTGAGCAGTTCTTC. Translated, it gives CASAPQGGTPLYTEQFF.